In this sample, the clone carrying this T cell receptor (beta chain) turned up many times. Its antigen is as yet unknown. This record comes from a study of T cells in Graves' hyperthyroidism and ophthalmopathy. Study results and caveats: Most thyroid clonotypes expanded above 0.001 appeared in blood too. The model identified upcoming ophthalmopathy a median approximately six months ahead of onset.

Hyperthyroidism, newly diagnosed and lasting under 2 months, affected patients aged 18 to 65. The ends were cut back, 7 bases at V and 5 bases at J, with 14 bases in the middle. This CDR3 has 13 residues. Germline loops: CDR1 SNHLY, CDR2 FYNNEI. RNA transcripts were the template for amplifying TCR beta CDR3 regions. HTBI primers drove first-round RT-PCR of the TCR CDR3. TCRdb redid the calling of the multiplex PCR reads with MiXCR, one entry per CDR3 protein. The sample lists roughly 300,000 distinct CDR3 sequences, 14% occurring once. The TCR originated in a woman in her twenties or thirties with Graves' hyperthyroidism. Sample: blood. V gene TRBV2 combines with J gene TRBJ2-5; TRBD1 is a possible D gene (5 bases). The CDR3 sequence: CASMADTGETQYF. The CDR3 bases are TGTGCCAGCATGGCTGATACAGGCGAGACCCAGTACTTC. Variable domain in full (rest from reference TRBV2 and TRBJ2-5): EPEVTQTPSHQVTQMGQEVILRCVPISNHLYFYWYRQILGQKVEFLVSFYNNEISEKSEIFDDQFSVERPDGSNFTLKIRSTKLEDSAMYFCASMADTGETQYFGPGTRLLVL.